These 25 T cell receptor beta chains originate from one sample sequenced in a study of T cells in Graves' hyperthyroidism and ophthalmopathy. Amplification of TCR beta CDR3 regions used RNA as the template. Primed by the HTBI set, a first-round RT-PCR was run on the TCR CDR3. TCRdb re-derived calls from the multiplex PCR reads in MiXCR, one entry per CDR3 protein. Seen here are more than 300,000 distinct CDR3 sequences, approximately 18% observed once, and the top ten hold 30% to 40%. Source material: blood. These receptors all come from a woman aged 25 to 45 with Graves' hyperthyroidism that later progressed to Graves' ophthalmopathy.

This clonotype was found a few times. A much larger clone differs by one base, so this may be a read error. The chain has TRBV28 and TRBJ1-4; D gene ambiguous. The CDR3 length is 14 residues. CDR1 is MDHEN and CDR2 is SYDVKM in the germline V gene. CDR3 sequence (DNA): TGTGTCAGCAGTATCAGAACAACTAATGAAAAACTGTTTTTT. It yields the protein CVSSIRTTNEKLFF.

This clonotype has at least ten counts. The chain employs TRBV5-1 and TRBJ1-1; no reliable D call. The germline V and J ends were trimmed by 1 base and 1 base, with 11 bases remaining between them. The germline V gene encodes CDR1 SGHRS and CDR2 YFSETQ. The length of the CDR3 is 15 residues. This CDR3 is CASSLSPNPNTEAFF. The CDR3 nucleotides read TGCGCCAGCAGCTTGTCTCCGAACCCGAACACTGAAGCTTTCTTT.

The V gene is TRBV19, the J gene TRBJ2-1; 12 positions match TRBD2. The CDR3 totals 14 residues. V was clipped by 6 bases and J by 8 bases; unmatched bases: 5. Germline assignment: CDR1 LNHDA and CDR2 SQIVND (reference sequence). The CDR3 DNA reads as TGTGCCAGTAGGAGACTAGCGGGAGACGATGAGCAGTTCTTC. Translating it yields CASRRLAGDDEQFF. The full variable domain, in which reference TRBV19 and TRBJ2-1 provide the parts outside the CDR3, is DGGITQSPKYLFRKEGQNVTLSCEQNLNHDAMYWYRQDPGQGLRLIYYSQIVNDFQKGDIAEGYSVSREKKESFPLTVTSAQKNPTAFYLCASRRLAGDDEQFFGPGTRLTVL.

The chain recombines TRBV6-2 or TRBV6-3 with TRBJ2-7, with D tentatively TRBD1 (5 bases). The CDR3 totals 14 residues. CDR1 is MNHEY and CDR2 is SVGEGT in the germline V gene. V was pared by 2 bases and J by 3 bases, with 11 bases between. The CDR3 DNA follows: TGTGCCAGCAGTTACGGGGCCCAGGGCTACGAGCAGTACTTC. Residues: CASSYGAQGYEQYF.

This clonotype was seen at least ten times. The chain links TRBV27 to TRBJ1-1, with a tentative D call TRBD1 (5 bases). The CDR3 runs to 15 residues. Germline V gene data show CDR1 as MNHEY and CDR2 as SMNVEV (reference sequence). The V gene lost 1 base and the J gene lost 1 base, with 10 bases spanning the gap. The CDR3 loop is CASSLYSGTNTEAFF. CDR3 in DNA: TGTGCCAGCAGTTTATATTCGGGGACGAACACTGAAGCTTTCTTT.

This clonotype was recorded many times. The V gene is TRBV2, the J gene TRBJ2-3; D unresolved. Germline CDR1 reads SNHLY; CDR2 reads FYNNEI. The CDR3 loop spans 13 amino acids. V lost 1 base and J 5 bases, leaving 7 bases between the germline ends. The CDR3 is CASSEGLVDTQYF. The CDR3 bases are TGTGCCAGCAGTGAAGGGTTGGTAGATACGCAGTATTTT. Together with reference TRBV2 and TRBJ2-3, the CDR3 gives the full variable domain: EPEVTQTPSHQVTQMGQEVILRCVPISNHLYFYWYRQILGQKVEFLVSFYNNEISEKSEIFDDQFSVERPDGSNFTLKIRSTKLEDSAMYFCASSEGLVDTQYFGPGTRLTVL.

This clonotype has at least ten counts. V gene TRBV2 combines with J gene TRBJ1-1; no definite D call. The V and J ends lost 7 bases and 1 base respectively, with 16 bases between them. The CDR3 sequence is 15 residues long. Germline V CDR1 and CDR2: SNHLY, FYNNEI. CDR3: CASKENIAGNTEAFF. In DNA, the CDR3 is TGTGCCAGCAAAGAAAATATAGCAGGGAACACTGAAGCTTTCTTT.

This clonotype was seen many times. The chain uses TRBV28 and TRBJ2-7, with 8 bases that match TRBD2. The CDR3 is 15 amino acids. Germline-derived CDR1 and CDR2 are MDHEN and SYDVKM. The J segment lost 0 bases and the V segment lost 6 bases, leaving 7 bases of the junction unmatched. This CDR3 reads CASRLGGGSSYEQYF. The CDR3 nucleotides read TGTGCCAGCAGGCTCGGGGGGGGAAGCTCCTACGAGCAGTACTTC.

This clonotype showed up many times. This chain links TRBV29-1 with TRBJ1-4; possibly TRBD1 for D (6 bases). This CDR3 comprises 15 residues. From germline, CDR1 is SQVTM and CDR2 ANQGSEA. V shed 0 bases and J shed 8 bases, with 16 bases lying between them. This CDR3 reads CSVEDLSGQREKLFF. In nucleotides, the CDR3 is TGCAGCGTTGAAGATCTGTCGGGACAACGAGAAAAACTGTTTTTT.

This clonotype was recorded many times. V is TRBV28 and J is TRBJ2-7; D remains ambiguous. With 9 bases removed from V and 6 bases from J, the gap between germline ends came to 18 bases. Germline CDR1 is MDHEN and CDR2 is SYDVKM. This CDR3 contains 13 residues. Here the CDR3 DNA reads TGTGCCAGTGCTCCGGTAGGAGAAGGCGAGCAGTACTTC. It codes for CASAPVGEGEQYF.

This clonotype came up many times. This rearrangement joins TRBV27 to TRBJ2-7, with D possibly being TRBD2 (6 bases). The ends were cut back, 4 bases at V and 3 bases at J, with 10 bases in the middle. Germline V gene sequence: CDR1 MNHEY, CDR2 SMNVEV (reference sequence). The CDR3 contains 13 residues. The CDR3 region has the DNA TGTGCCAGCAGTTCCGGGAGTAACTACGAGCAGTACTTC. Translation gives CASSSGSNYEQYF.

This clonotype was seen a handful of times. At one end, the junction sequence differs from germline, possibly due to a read error. The chain recombines TRBV27 with TRBJ2-7; a weak D match, TRBD1 (5 bases). The CDR3 runs 15 residues. CDR1 and CDR2 (germline): MNHEY, SMNVEV (reference sequence). The DNA for the CDR3 is TGTGCCAGCAGTTTGGGTGGTCCAGGGCCCTACGAGCAGCACTTC. This sequence encodes CASSLGGPGPYEQHF.

This clonotype was seen at least ten times. The genes are TRBV30 and TRBJ2-7; D gene uncertain. This CDR3 is 14 amino acids long. V was cut by 1 base and J by 5 bases, with 15 bases left in between. Germline V CDR1 and CDR2: GTSNPN, SVGIG (reference sequence). The CDR3 loop reads CAWSGNQAWDEQYF. The CDR3 DNA reads TGTGCCTGGAGTGGAAATCAGGCATGGGACGAGCAGTACTTC.

This clonotype was seen more than once but under ten times. This chain links TRBV6-2 or TRBV6-3 with TRBJ1-5, with D maybe TRBD1 (5 bases). Germline lookup yields CDR1 MNHEY and CDR2 SVGEGT. V was cut by 6 bases and J by 0 bases, with 12 bases left in between. CDR3 length: 15 residues. DNA of the CDR3: TGTGCCAGCAGACTAGACAGAACTAGCAATCAGCCCCAGCATTTT. It is translated as CASRLDRTSNQPQHF.

This clonotype has at least ten counts. The chain carries TRBV28 and TRBJ2-2, with D perhaps matching TRBD2 (6 bases). V was pared by 8 bases and J by 5 bases, with 15 bases between. The CDR3 loop spans 14 amino acids. Germline V gene data show CDR1 as MDHEN and CDR2 as SYDVKM. The CDR3 DNA reads as TGTGCCAGCCTTCACGGGGGTGGTACCGGGGAGCTGTTTTTT. This translates into CASLHGGGTGELFF.

In its sample, this clonotype was seen many times. The V call is TRBV6-4, the J call TRBJ2-1; D remains ambiguous. Trimming cost V 5 bases and J 8 bases, with 13 bases left between them. Germline CDR1 and CDR2: MRHNA and SNTAGT. The CDR3 has 13 residues. The CDR3 sequence is CASSPNMWDEQFF. CDR3 nucleotide sequence: TGTGCCAGCAGTCCAAACATGTGGGATGAGCAGTTCTTC.

DNA of the CDR3: TGTGCCAGCAGTGACAGGCCTCCCTACGAGCAGTACTTC. Translating it yields CASSDRPPYEQYF. This sequence joins TRBV28 and TRBJ2-7, with a tentative D call TRBD1 (6 bases). The CDR3 spans 13 residues. CDR1 MDHEN and CDR2 SYDVKM come from the germline V gene. Trimming removed 5 bases from V and 2 bases from J, with 10 bases in between.

This clonotype was observed at least ten times. The genes are TRBV18 and TRBJ1-1; perhaps TRBD1 as D (6 bases). Trimming removed 5 bases at V and 5 bases at J, with 12 bases between. Germline V gene data show CDR1 as KGHSH and CDR2 as LQKENI. CDR3 length equals 13 residues. The CDR3 region is CASSKKGETEAFF. CDR3 sequence (DNA): TGTGCCAGCTCAAAAAAGGGGGAGACTGAAGCTTTCTTT.

The chain's CDR3 is CASKASSAVLGQFF. DNA of the CDR3: TGTGCCAGTAAAGCGAGCAGCGCTGTTTTAGGGCAGTTCTTC. This chain uses TRBV19 with TRBJ2-1; the D is unclear. CDR1 LNHDA and CDR2 SQIVND come from the germline V gene (reference sequence). Trimming left V 7 bases short and J 12 bases short, with 22 bases between. The CDR3 runs 14 residues.

V is TRBV20-1 and J is TRBJ2-7; D call uncertain. This CDR3 has 15 residues. V gave up 6 bases and J gave up 5 bases, with 23 bases separating them. Germline CDR1 is DFQATT and CDR2 is SNEGSKA (reference sequence). The CDR3 region has the DNA TGCAGTGCGTCGGACGGATCCCAAAGTACAGACGAGCAGTACTTC. This encodes CSASDGSQSTDEQYF.

This clonotype appeared many times. The genes are TRBV7-9 and TRBJ2-1; possibly TRBD1 for D (7 bases). V lost 8 bases and J lost 3, with 11 bases in between. The CDR3 has 13 amino acids. CDR1 is SEHNR and CDR2 is FQNEAQ in the germline V gene (reference sequence). The CDR3 DNA follows: TGTGCCAGCCAGGGGGGCCTCTACAATGAGCAGTTCTTC. Protein: CASQGGLYNEQFF.

This clonotype was seen many times. The V and J genes are TRBV18 and TRBJ2-2; D is uncertain. Per the germline V gene, CDR1 is KGHSH and CDR2 is LQKENI. The V end was cut by 3 bases, the J end by 0 bases, with 8 bases between. This CDR3 is built from 15 residues. This CDR3 reads CASSPQSANTGELFF. The CDR3 DNA is TGTGCCAGCTCACCTCAGTCAGCGAACACCGGGGAGCTGTTTTTT.

This clonotype was observed at least ten times. The V gene is TRBV11-2, the J gene TRBJ2-2; D possibly corresponds to TRBD1 (6 bases). V lost 1 base and J lost 4, with 10 bases in between. The CDR3 is made up of 15 amino acids. Looked up from germline, CDR1 is SGHAT and CDR2 is FQNNGV. CDR3 sequence reads: CASSLVDRLTGELFF. The CDR3 DNA reads as TGTGCCAGCAGCTTAGTGGACAGACTCACCGGGGAGCTGTTTTTT.

This clonotype has ten or more counts. CDR3 DNA: TGTGCCAGCAGTGAGGACAGTGCAGAGCCCCAGCATTTT. Encoded protein: CASSEDSAEPQHF. The chain is built from TRBV2 and TRBJ1-5; D possibly corresponds to TRBD1 (6 bases). Trimming pared 3 bases from V and 8 bases from J, leaving 11 bases between. Germline CDR1 SNHLY, CDR2 FYNNEI. This CDR3 is 13 amino acids long. The whole variable domain, filled in from reference TRBV2 and TRBJ1-5, reads EPEVTQTPSHQVTQMGQEVILRCVPISNHLYFYWYRQILGQKVEFLVSFYNNEISEKSEIFDDQFSVERPDGSNFTLKIRSTKLEDSAMYFCASSEDSAEPQHFGDGTRLSIL.

This chain links TRBV5-1 with TRBJ2-7, with D possibly being TRBD1 or TRBD2 (5 bases each). The CDR3 covers 15 residues. V gave up 4 bases and J gave up 1 base, with 15 bases separating them. The germline CDR1 and CDR2 sequences are SGHRS and YFSETQ. CDR3 protein: CASSLGTSISYEQYF. The CDR3 nucleotides read TGCGCCAGCAGCCTGGGGACCTCGATTTCCTACGAGCAGTACTTC.